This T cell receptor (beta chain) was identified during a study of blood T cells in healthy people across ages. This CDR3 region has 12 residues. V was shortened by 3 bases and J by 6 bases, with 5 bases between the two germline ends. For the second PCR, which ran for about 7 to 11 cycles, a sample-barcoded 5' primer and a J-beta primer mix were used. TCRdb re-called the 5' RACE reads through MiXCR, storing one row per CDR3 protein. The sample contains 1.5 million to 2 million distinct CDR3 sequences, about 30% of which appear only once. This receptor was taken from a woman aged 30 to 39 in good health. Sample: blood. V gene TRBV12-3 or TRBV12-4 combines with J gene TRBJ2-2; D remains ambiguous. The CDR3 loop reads CASSLSSGELFF. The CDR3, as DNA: TGTGCCAGCAGTTTGTCGTCCGGGGAGCTGTTTTTT.